What follows are 31 T cell receptor beta chains derived from one specimen sequenced in a study of shared clonotypes between healthy human individuals. The naive CD8 fraction comprised CD45RO-negative cells positively selected for CCR7 and excluded terminally differentiated effector memory CD45RA+ cells. Libraries were prepared by immunoSEQ multiplex PCR; TCRdb keeps only in-frame clonotypes and omits some of them. The sample has some 2,100,000 clones, 90% to 95% seen once. Sample: naive CD8+ T cells from PBMCs. The receptors originated from a man between 18 and 29 years old in good health. Some clones in this sample may be carry-over from other donors' samples.

This clone was observed once. The CDR3 bases are TGTGCCAGCAGCTTAGGGGCGGACAGGGCGAGCAATCAGCCCCAGCATTTT. This translates into CASSLGADRASNQPQHF. The rearrangement uses TRBV7-2 and TRBJ1-5, with 8 bases identical to TRBD1. Germline loops: CDR1 SGHTA, CDR2 FQGNSA. This CDR3 region has 17 residues. The trim removed 1 base at V and 1 base at J, leaving 6 bases unmatched.

CDR3 protein: CASNPRSGGSYEQYF. CDR3 DNA sequence: TGTGCCAGCAACCCTAGGTCTGGGGGATCCTACGAGCAGTACTTC. This chain connects TRBV27 to TRBJ2-7; D is perhaps TRBD1 or TRBD2 (5 bases each). The CDR3 contains 15 residues. V was clipped by 7 bases and J by 1 base, with 17 bases between them. CDR1 and CDR2 (germline): MNHEY, SMNVEV (reference sequence).

This chain connects TRBV15 to TRBJ2-3; 7 nucleotides agree with TRBD1. The CDR3 spans 16 residues. The germline gives CDR1 LNHNV, CDR2 YYDKDF (reference sequence). V trimming: 1 base; J trimming: 1 base; junction bases outside the gene matches: 5. The CDR3 loop reads CATSRADGTGTDTQYF. In DNA, the CDR3 is TGTGCCACCAGCAGAGCCGACGGGACAGGCACAGATACGCAGTATTTT.

This clone has only one observation. The sample carries other DNA sequences with the same CDR3. J is TRBJ2-7 and V is TRBV6-6, with a tentative D call TRBD2 (6 bases). Trimming stripped 0 bases from V and 0 bases from J, with 9 bases between. This CDR3 has 15 amino acids. From germline, CDR1 is MNHNY and CDR2 SVGAGI (reference sequence). CDR3 region: CASSYSIGSSYEQYF. In nucleotides, the CDR3 is TGTGCCAGCAGTTACTCGATCGGGAGCTCCTACGAGCAGTACTTC.

The chain recombines TRBV2 with TRBJ1-2, with 7 positions matching TRBD1. The CDR3 runs 14 residues. With 6 bases clipped from V and 8 bases from J, the junction kept 12 bases outside the gene matches. CDR1 and CDR2 from the germline V gene are SNHLY and FYNNEI. The CDR3 protein is CASRDTRGEIGYTF. As DNA, the CDR3 is TGTGCCAGCAGGGATACCAGGGGGGAGATAGGCTACACCTTC. The full variable domain, completed using reference TRBV2 and TRBJ1-2, is EPEVTQTPSHQVTQMGQEVILRCVPISNHLYFYWYRQILGQKVEFLVSFYNNEISEKSEIFDDQFSVERPDGSNFTLKIRSTKLEDSAMYFCASRDTRGEIGYTFGSGTRLTVV.

The chain has TRBV4-3 and TRBJ1-1; D possibly corresponds to TRBD1 (6 bases). The CDR3 is 15 amino acids. With 0 bases removed from V and 4 bases from J, the gap between germline ends came to 12 bases. The germline CDR1 and CDR2 sequences are LGHNA and YSLEER. The CDR3 sequence is CASSQDTGWVTEAFF. Here the CDR3 DNA reads TGCGCCAGCAGCCAAGATACAGGGTGGGTCACTGAAGCTTTCTTT.

This chain links TRBV5-4 with TRBJ2-7; tentative D call: TRBD1 (6 bases). The germline CDR1 and CDR2 sequences are SGHNT and YYREEE (reference sequence). This CDR3 region has 14 residues. Trimming took off 0 bases at V and 7 bases at J, with 14 bases between the two ends. The CDR3 is CASSLGRPGVEQYF. The CDR3 DNA reads TGTGCCAGCAGCTTGGGCCGCCCAGGGGTAGAGCAGTACTTC. The whole variable domain, filled in from reference TRBV5-4 and TRBJ2-7, reads ETGVTQSPTHLIKTRGQQVTLRCSSQSGHNTVSWYQQALGQGPQFIFQYYREEENGRGNFPPRFSGLQFPNYSSELNVNALELDDSALYLCASSLGRPGVEQYFGPGTRLTVT.

This sequence joins TRBV29-1 and TRBJ2-3; TRBD1 agrees at 9 bases. The germline gives CDR1 SQVTM, CDR2 ANQGSEA. Trimming took 6 bases from V and 3 from J; bases not matched to a gene: 13. The length of the CDR3 is 16 residues. CDR3 coding DNA: TGCAGCGTCCTCAACCGGGACAGGGTTAGGACAGATACGCAGTATTTT. Amino acid sequence: CSVLNRDRVRTDTQYF.

This chain connects TRBV19 to TRBJ1-1; D might be TRBD1 (5 bases). Trimming shortened V by 11 bases and J by 3 bases, and 19 bases separated the two germline ends. The CDR3 loop spans 14 amino acids. The V gene's germline CDR1 is LNHDA and CDR2 SQIVND (reference sequence). The CDR3 sequence: CAVLKRDGDTEAFF. The CDR3 nucleotides read TGTGCCGTGTTAAAAAGGGACGGGGACACTGAAGCTTTCTTT.

This clone came up once. The chain employs TRBV28 and TRBJ1-2; D unresolved. Trimming took 8 bases from V and 0 from J, leaving 13 bases between them. Germline V CDR1 and CDR2: MDHEN, SYDVKM. CDR3 length: 14 amino acids. The CDR3 protein is CASRPGPPNYGYTF. The DNA for the CDR3 is TGTGCCAGCCGTCCCGGGCCCCCTAACTATGGCTACACCTTC.

The gene calls are TRBV5-1 and TRBJ2-7, with D possibly being TRBD1 or TRBD2 (5 bases each). The CDR3 contains 13 residues. Per germline, CDR1 SGHRS and CDR2 YFSETQ. The germline V and J ends were trimmed by 2 bases and 5 bases, with 11 bases remaining between them. The CDR3: CASSLRGWDEQYF. CDR3 DNA: TGCGCCAGCAGCTTACGGGGCTGGGACGAGCAGTACTTC.

V gene TRBV7-2 combines with J gene TRBJ2-1; 7 bases are a match to TRBD1. V lost 2 bases to trimming and J lost 0 bases; unmatched junction nucleotides: 7. CDR1 is SGHTA, CDR2 FQGNSA, per germline. This CDR3 is built from 17 residues. Here the CDR3 DNA reads TGTGCCAGCAGCTTATCACACGGGGACAGCTCCTACAATGAGCAGTTCTTC. This gives the protein CASSLSHGDSSYNEQFF.

The chain recombines TRBV9 with TRBJ2-1; 7 bases line up with TRBD2. The CDR3 covers 12 residues. The germline gives CDR1 SGDLS, CDR2 YYNGEE. J was trimmed by 8 bases and V by 2 bases; bases with no gene match: 1. The CDR3 region has the DNA TGTGCCAGCAGCGTCCGGGGGGATGAGCAGTTCTTC. Amino acids: CASSVRGDEQFF.

The chain carries TRBV5-8 and TRBJ2-2; unclear D gene. The CDR3 sequence is 13 residues long. V was cut by 8 bases and J by 2 bases, with 10 bases left in between. The germline V gene has CDR1 SGHTS and CDR2 YDEGEE. CDR3 region: CARGPVNTGELFF. CDR3 in DNA: TGTGCCAGGGGTCCCGTTAACACCGGGGAGCTGTTTTTT.

With regard to this clone: This sample includes further DNA sequences coding for the same CDR3. V is TRBV9 and J is TRBJ2-1, with D unclear. CDR1 SGDLS and CDR2 YYNGEE come from the germline V gene. The CDR3 is made up of 15 amino acids. Trimming removed 0 bases at V and 1 base at J, with 8 bases between. For the CDR3, the DNA is TGTGCCAGCAGCGTAGGGGGAAATTCCTACAATGAGCAGTTCTTC. It specifies CASSVGGNSYNEQFF.

V is TRBV7-9 and J is TRBJ1-1; D is unresolved. V gave up 2 bases and J gave up 3 bases, with 4 bases separating them. The CDR3 length is 12 residues. Germline assignment: CDR1 SEHNR and CDR2 FQNEAQ (reference sequence). CDR3 region: CASSLQHTEAFF. Written as DNA, the CDR3 is TGTGCCAGCAGCTTACAGCACACTGAAGCTTTCTTT.

This clone has just one count. The chain links TRBV14 to TRBJ1-1; D unclear. In germline, CDR1 is SGHDN, CDR2 FVKESK. There are 14 residues in the CDR3. Trimming took 2 bases from V and 4 from J, leaving 11 bases between them. The CDR3 nucleotides read TGTGCCAGCAGCCAACGGGGAGGCGCCACTGAAGCTTTCTTT. Translated: CASSQRGGATEAFF.

V gene TRBV9 combines with J gene TRBJ1-2; 9 bases are shared with TRBD1. Germline CDR1 SGDLS, CDR2 YYNGEE. The V and J ends lost 4 bases and 6 bases, in that order; junction bases with no gene match: 13. The CDR3 has 16 residues. The DNA for the CDR3 is TGTGCCAGCAGCCTCCTCTCGGGACAGGGCGTTGATGGCTACACCTTC. It specifies CASSLLSGQGVDGYTF.

V and J are TRBV4-3 and TRBJ2-7; a possible D gene is TRBD2 (5 bases). From germline, CDR1 is LGHNA and CDR2 YSLEER. CDR3 length: 17 amino acids. Trimming cost V 0 bases and J 0 bases, with 15 bases left between them. The CDR3 loop reads CASSQDWSSTDSYEQYF. The CDR3 DNA follows: TGCGCCAGCAGCCAAGATTGGTCTAGCACGGACTCCTACGAGCAGTACTTC.

The chain employs TRBV4-2 and TRBJ2-6; 7 bases align to TRBD2. Per the germline V gene, CDR1 is LGHNA and CDR2 is YNFKEQ. V lost 0 bases to trimming and J lost 0 bases; unmatched junction nucleotides: 8. CDR3 length: 19 residues. CDR3 in amino acids: CASSQDVRGSYSGANVLTF. CDR3 nucleotide sequence: TGTGCCAGCAGCCAAGATGTGCGGGGGTCCTACTCTGGGGCCAACGTCCTGACTTTC.

The chain combines TRBV4-2 with TRBJ2-7; 8 bases line up with TRBD2. Germline loops: CDR1 LGHNA, CDR2 YNFKEQ. V was pared by 1 base and J by 6 bases, with 8 bases of the junction left unmatched. The CDR3 runs to 15 residues. CDR3 DNA sequence: TGTGCCAGCAGCCAAGCTTCCGGGACTAGTCCCGAGCAGTACTTC. Translating gives CASSQASGTSPEQYF.

The chain is built from TRBV19 and TRBJ2-7; the match to TRBD1 covers 8 bases. The CDR3 has 14 amino acids. CDR1 is LNHDA, CDR2 SQIVND, per germline (reference sequence). V lost 7 bases to trimming and J lost 4 bases; unmatched junction nucleotides: 9. The CDR3 protein is CASTPDRDQYEQYF. CDR3 sequence (DNA): TGTGCCAGTACCCCGGACAGGGACCAATACGAGCAGTACTTC.

The chain carries TRBV10-3 and TRBJ2-2, with D maybe TRBD1 (6 bases). The CDR3 sequence is 17 residues long. CDR1 and CDR2 from the germline V gene are ENHRY and SYGVKD. The V end was cut by 3 bases, the J end by 0 bases, with 14 bases between. CDR3 sequence reads: CAISDLTGHSNTGELFF. CDR3 coding DNA: TGTGCCATCAGTGACCTAACAGGGCACTCGAACACCGGGGAGCTGTTTTTT.

This sequence joins TRBV27 and TRBJ2-5; D not resolved. CDR1 and CDR2 from the germline V gene are MNHEY and SMNVEV (reference sequence). The V end lost 6 bases, the J end lost 7 bases, and 18 bases lay between the germline ends. This CDR3 is 14 amino acids long. CDR3 sequence: CASSLTPKGGTQYF. The CDR3 DNA reads as TGTGCCAGCAGCTTAACCCCGAAAGGCGGGACCCAGTACTTC.

In its sample, this clone was seen a few times. The sample carries other DNA sequences with the same CDR3. The chain combines TRBV7-9 with TRBJ1-1, with TRBD1 as a possible D gene (5 bases). The CDR3 is 13 residues long. V was trimmed by 1 base and J by 7 bases, leaving 10 bases between them. Germline values: CDR1 SEHNR, CDR2 FQNEAQ (reference sequence). The DNA for the CDR3 is TGTGCCAGCAGCTTAGTTGGAACAGGTGAAGCTTTCTTT. Residues: CASSLVGTGEAFF.

V is TRBV29-1 and J is TRBJ2-3; D is unclear. Trimming took 7 bases from V and 4 from J, leaving 12 bases between them. Germline CDR1 and CDR2: SQVTM and ANQGSEA. The CDR3 length is 12 residues. The CDR3 DNA reads as TGCAGCGGCCTGGGGTTGCCAGATACGCAGTATTTT. It translates to CSGLGLPDTQYF.

The rearrangement links TRBV7-9 to TRBJ2-3; maybe TRBD1 (6 bases). The CDR3 is made up of 16 amino acids. Trimming removed 4 bases from V and 1 base from J, with 15 bases in between. Germline values: CDR1 SEHNR, CDR2 FQNEAQ (reference sequence). The DNA of the CDR3 is TGTGCCAGCAGCTCACCCTTTGGACAGCGCACAGATACGCAGTATTTT. It specifies CASSSPFGQRTDTQYF.

This rearrangement joins TRBV28 to TRBJ2-7; D is ambiguous. The CDR3 is made up of 17 amino acids. Trimming left V 2 bases short and J 3 bases short, with 20 bases between. The germline CDR1 and CDR2 sequences are MDHEN and SYDVKM. Here the CDR3 DNA reads TGTGCCAGCAGTTTAACCCCAACGACACTTTTAGGCTACGAGCAGTACTTC. The encoded protein is CASSLTPTTLLGYEQYF.

The chain uses TRBV4-1 and TRBJ2-7; D tentatively reads TRBD1 or TRBD2 (6 bases each). The CDR3 sequence is 17 residues long. CDR1 is MGHRA and CDR2 is YSYEKL in the germline V gene. Trimming took 1 base from V and 0 from J, leaving 16 bases between them. The CDR3 bases are TGCGCCAGCAGCCAAGTGGGGCTGAGGGGGGCCTCCTACGAGCAGTACTTC. This gives the protein CASSQVGLRGASYEQYF.

The gene calls are TRBV6-5 and TRBJ1-1, with 8 positions matching TRBD1. The CDR3 has 16 amino acids. V shed 0 bases, J shed 4 bases, and the junction held 7 bases outside the gene matches. Germline V gene data show CDR1 as MNHEY and CDR2 as SVGAGI. CDR3 protein: CASSYSTGEAVTEAFF. The CDR3 DNA sequence: TGTGCCAGCAGTTACTCGACAGGGGAGGCCGTCACTGAAGCTTTCTTT.

CDR3 coding DNA: TGTGCCAGCAGCCCCCGGGCGAACACCGGGGAGCTGTTTTTT. Protein: CASSPRANTGELFF. J is TRBJ2-2 and V is TRBV6-5; D is unresolved. This CDR3 is 14 amino acids long. Germline loops: CDR1 MNHEY, CDR2 SVGAGI. The V end was cut by 6 bases, the J end by 0 bases, with 8 bases between.